This T cell receptor (beta chain) was sequenced in a study of cytomegalovirus exposure and HLA in healthy donors (dated by TCRdb to about 2017). General notes on the study: A later analysis indicated that the 95 to 150 validation repertoires were generated on the platform also employed for the roughly 730 repertoires of the first cohort. The study aimed to test whether cataloging public T cell receptors could reveal signatures of past pathogen exposure. Besides the first cohort of roughly 660 subjects, a separate validation cohort made up of about 120 different subjects was used. The study combined high-throughput TCR immunosequencing, statistical association of individual TCRs with disease status, and machine learning to predict cytomegalovirus infection status.

The donors belonged to the validation cohort of 90 to 150 subjects, which was separate from the roughly 700-subject first cohort. About this clone: Its binding antigen is unknown. Within one base of it there is no much larger clone, and no base qualities were kept.

The library was made by the immunoSEQ multiplex PCR assay. The authors processed their data as follows. A statistical classification framework was built for diagnosing cytomegalovirus status from the catalog of TCR beta chain sequences. In TCRdb, the immuneACCESS table is reduced to in-frame sequences with V and J assigned. These tables do not hold every clone; where another copy was compared, an unresolved V gene accounts for under half, and the others remain unexplained. V and J calls and clone size come straight from that table; D and trimming were deduced from the DNA. In all, the sample holds tens of thousands of clones, and 90% of those were seen once. The top ten hold 0.85% to 1.2% of the sample. Study-wide conclusions, independent of this receptor: A later analysis found that TCRs clustered in the first cohort also tended to co-occur in the roughly 120 validation repertoires, with 94% of cluster scores above 0. The study listed 150 to 200 TCR beta chains as associated with cytomegalovirus. The authors suggested that the approach could potentially be extended to other disease states and immunological phenotypes. Three of the identified cytomegalovirus-associated TCR beta chains were confirmed in vitro to be specific for cytomegalovirus antigens. A later analysis lacked HLA typing for the validation cohort, so it scored co-occurrence in that cohort across all 110 or so repertoires. The classifier was reported to diagnose cytomegalovirus status with high specificity and sensitivity in both the original and validation cohorts. Most TCR sequences were seen in very few donors, while some public TCRs were found in many individuals.

This receptor was obtained from a man aged 18-30 years in good health and CMV-seronegative. The sequenced material came from PBMCs.

The sequenced DNA is TGTGCCAGCAGGCTTAGGTGGGCTGACGAGCAGTACTTC. Translated, it reads CASRLRWADEQYF. Rearrangement joined TRBV27 to TRBJ2-7; there is no confident call for the D gene. The V end loses 6 bases and the J end loses 5 bases, and a stretch of 14 bases separates them. The cysteine opens and the phenylalanine closes a CDR3 of 13 amino acids. This entry keeps only the CDR3 DNA: 39 bases, framed from base 1. The germline V gene (reference sequence) provides CDR1 MNHEY and CDR2 SMNVEV.